The 2 T cell receptor beta chains below come from one sample, sequenced in a study of shared clonotypes between healthy human individuals. This table comes from immunoSEQ multiplex PCR, and its TCRdb copy is limited to in-frame clones, with some not included. The sample carries just over 2,000,000 clones, 95% recorded once. Sequenced material: naive CD4+ T cells sorted from blood. Documented subset: CD45RA+ positively selected. These receptors were collected from a young man in good health.

The chain has TRBV6-5 and TRBJ1-2, with 7 nucleotides matching TRBD1. V lost 0 bases and J lost 7; bases outside the gene matches: 8. This CDR3 has 15 amino acids. The germline V gene encodes CDR1 MNHEY and CDR2 SVGAGI. The CDR3 protein is CASSYSDRVGSGYTF. DNA for the CDR3: TGTGCCAGCAGTTACTCAGACAGGGTTGGATCTGGCTACACCTTC.

This clone was seen only once. The rearrangement joins TRBV5-1 to TRBJ1-1; D ambiguous. Between the trimmed V and J ends, which lost 0 bases and 6 bases, there was a span of 12 bases. CDR1 and CDR2 from the germline V gene are SGHRS and YFSETQ. The CDR3 sequence is 14 residues long. The CDR3 sequence is CASSLGTGYPEAFF. CDR3 DNA: TGCGCCAGCAGCTTGGGTACGGGTTATCCTGAAGCTTTCTTT.